The clone carrying this TCR beta chain appeared many times. Its antigen is still unknown. TCRdb processed the reads anew with MiXCR; each CDR3 protein has one entry. Seen here are 450,000 to 600,000 distinct CDR3 sequences, 30% to 40% observed once, and the top ten hold 15% to 20%. This record comes from a study of T cell repertoires in cytomegalovirus infection. This CDR3 has 14 amino acids. V was cut by 5 bases and J by 6 bases, with 16 bases left in between. Germline-derived CDR1 and CDR2 are SGHTA and FQGNSA. The sequence was collected from a human donor in good health (CMV status not recorded). Some clones in this sample may be carry-over from other donors' samples. This chain links TRBV7-2 with TRBJ1-1; D is undetermined. The sample consisted of cultured PBMCs, taken from culture after CMV antigen stimulation. The CDR3, as DNA: TGTGCCAGCAGCGCCGAGGGTGGCACAGCTGAAGCTTTCTTT. It specifies CASSAEGGTAEAFF.